The 26 T cell receptor beta chains below were found in one sample sequenced in a study of T cell responses to AZD1222 COVID-19 vaccine (dated by TCRdb to the early 2020s). Library prep was done by the immunoSEQ multiplex PCR assay. This is the immuneACCESS table as TCRdb keeps it, with only in-frame sequences that have V and J called. A part of the clones is gone; compared with another copy, unresolved V genes explain less than half, and the rest is unexplained. This sample comprises more than 100,000 clones, 93% of them detected only once. More than 4.5% of the sample is held by the ten biggest clonotypes. Explained via the paper, the time point label denotes: baseline before first vaccination. The input for sequencing was peripheral blood, taken on day 0 of AZD1222 vaccination. The receptor source for this set is an adult in good health.

V is TRBV19 and J is TRBJ2-7; D is unresolved. The CDR3 totals 13 residues. Trimming left V 3 bases short and J 4 bases short, with 10 bases between. Germline CDR1 reads LNHDA; CDR2 reads SQIVND (reference sequence). The CDR3 is CASSISDVYEQYF. DNA for the CDR3: TGTGCCAGTAGTATCTCGGACGTTTACGAGCAGTACTTC.

The chain uses TRBV13 and TRBJ1-2; possible D gene TRBD1, 5 bases. CDR1 and CDR2 (germline): PRHDT, FYEKMQ (reference sequence). Trimming shortened V by 1 base and J by 6 bases, and 18 bases separated the two germline ends. The CDR3 has 16 residues. The CDR3 DNA is TGTGCCAGCAGCTTAGAGAGGGGCCAATCAAAGGATGGCTACACCTTC. This gives the protein CASSLERGQSKDGYTF.

The rearrangement uses TRBV7-9 and TRBJ1-2; D is undetermined. The CDR3 is 13 amino acids. Germline V gene data show CDR1 as SEHNR and CDR2 as FQNEAQ (reference sequence). With 2 bases removed from V and 3 bases from J, the gap between germline ends came to 7 bases. CDR3 nucleotides: TGTGCCAGCAGCTTAAGACTTGACTATGGCTACACCTTC. Protein sequence: CASSLRLDYGYTF.

This sequence joins TRBV9 and TRBJ2-7; D possibly corresponds to TRBD2 (7 bases). The germline gives CDR1 SGDLS, CDR2 YYNGEE. This CDR3 comprises 15 residues. The V end was cut by 0 bases, the J end by 0 bases, with 10 bases between. CDR3 in DNA: TGTGCCAGCAGCGTAGAGGCGGGGGCCTCCTACGAGCAGTACTTC. It encodes CASSVEAGASYEQYF.

The V call is TRBV27, the J call TRBJ1-2; perhaps TRBD1 as D (6 bases). The germline gives CDR1 MNHEY, CDR2 SMNVEV (reference sequence). Trimming shortened V by 3 bases and J by 4 bases, and 9 bases separated the two germline ends. This CDR3 has 13 amino acids. The CDR3 DNA reads as TGTGCCAGCAGTTTGGGGGGGGCCTATGGCTACACCTTC. It yields the protein CASSLGGAYGYTF.

The chain recombines TRBV5-4 with TRBJ2-7; D call uncertain. CDR3 length: 13 amino acids. V was cut by 0 bases and J by 5 bases, with 9 bases left in between. Germline loops: CDR1 SGHNT, CDR2 YYREEE (reference sequence). The chain's CDR3 is CASSLVAANEQYF. CDR3 sequence (DNA): TGTGCCAGCAGCTTGGTGGCGGCGAACGAGCAGTACTTC.

J is TRBJ1-4 and V is TRBV7-9; 7 bases align to TRBD1. The V segment lost 1 base and the J segment 8 bases; nucleotides outside the gene matches: 1. Germline assignment: CDR1 SEHNR and CDR2 FQNEAQ (reference sequence). This CDR3 has 13 residues. CDR3 residues: CASSLDRGEKLFF. CDR3 in DNA: TGTGCCAGCAGCTTAGACAGGGGCGAAAAACTGTTTTTT.

J is TRBJ1-1 and V is TRBV18; D remains unclear. V was cut by 3 bases and J by 0 bases, with 5 bases left in between. Germline V gene sequence: CDR1 KGHSH, CDR2 LQKENI. This CDR3 contains 13 residues. The CDR3 DNA reads as TGTGCCAGCTCACCGCGGGTGAACACTGAAGCTTTCTTT. As protein: CASSPRVNTEAFF.

J is TRBJ1-2 and V is TRBV9, with D tentatively TRBD1 (6 bases). The V end was cut by 4 bases, the J end by 7 bases, with 14 bases between. Germline V gives CDR1 SGDLS, CDR2 YYNGEE. This CDR3 has 13 residues. The CDR3 DNA is TGTGCCAGCAGCCCCGGGGGCAGGCTTGGCTACACCTTC. This encodes CASSPGGRLGYTF.

The chain links TRBV18 to TRBJ2-5, with unresolved D. The CDR3 sequence is 13 residues long. Trimming took 3 bases from V and 5 from J, leaving 10 bases between them. In germline, CDR1 is KGHSH, CDR2 LQKENI. The CDR3 region is CASSPGFRETQYF. CDR3 nucleotides: TGTGCCAGCTCACCCGGTTTTAGGGAGACCCAGTACTTC.

The chain links TRBV6-4 to TRBJ1-1; 8 nucleotides agree with TRBD1. The J segment lost 6 bases and the V segment lost 3 bases, leaving 3 bases of the junction unmatched. In germline, CDR1 is MRHNA, CDR2 SNTAGT. The CDR3 has 13 residues. The CDR3 reads CASSEGQGAEAFF. The CDR3 DNA reads as TGTGCCAGCAGTGAAGGACAGGGCGCTGAAGCTTTCTTT.

J is TRBJ1-2 and V is TRBV5-1; a weak D match, TRBD1 (6 bases). Trimming pared 1 base from V and 2 bases from J, leaving 15 bases between. The CDR3 runs to 16 residues. Germline CDR1 reads SGHRS; CDR2 reads YFSETQ. CDR3 region: CASSLIRAGANYGYTF. DNA of the CDR3: TGCGCCAGCAGCTTGATTCGGGCGGGGGCCAACTATGGCTACACCTTC. The whole variable domain, filled in from reference TRBV5-1 and TRBJ1-2, reads KAGVTQTPRYLIKTRGQQVTLSCSPISGHRSVSWYQQTPGQGLQFLFEYFSETQRNKGNFPGRFSGRQFSNSRSEMNVSTLELGDSALYLCASSLIRAGANYGYTFGSGTRLTVV.

The gene calls are TRBV10-3 and TRBJ1-5; D unresolved. With 0 bases removed from V and 4 bases from J, the gap between germline ends came to 7 bases. The V gene's germline CDR1 is ENHRY and CDR2 SYGVKD. This CDR3 comprises 14 residues. For the CDR3, the DNA is TGTGCCATCAGTGAGTCGGAACGGAATCAGCCCCAGCATTTT. This gives the protein CAISESERNQPQHF.

V and J are TRBV5-1 and TRBJ2-1; 7 bases agree with TRBD2. Germline CDR1 and CDR2: SGHRS and YFSETQ. Unmatched junction bases numbered 10, after V lost 4 bases and J lost 0 bases. The CDR3 has 17 residues. The chain's CDR3 is CASSTGLTSPSYNEQFF. CDR3 in DNA: TGCGCCAGCAGCACCGGACTGACTAGCCCCTCCTACAATGAGCAGTTCTTC.

V and J are TRBV28 and TRBJ2-2, with 7 bases that match TRBD2. This CDR3 has 15 residues. The V gene end was trimmed by 6 bases and the J gene end by 3 bases; junction bases not matched to a gene: 7. Germline loops: CDR1 MDHEN, CDR2 SYDVKM. The CDR3 sequence: CASSPAGTYTGELFF. The CDR3, as DNA: TGTGCCAGCAGCCCAGCGGGGACTTACACCGGGGAGCTGTTTTTT.

In this sample, this clone turned up once. The rearrangement uses TRBV6-5 and TRBJ1-3; 7 bases agree with TRBD1. The V and J ends lost 0 bases and 5 bases, in that order; junction bases with no gene match: 4. Germline values: CDR1 MNHEY, CDR2 SVGAGI. The CDR3 spans 15 residues. CDR3 in DNA: TGTGCCAGCAGTTACTCCCCGGGACAGCGAAACACCATATATTTT. Translating gives CASSYSPGQRNTIYF.

This chain joins TRBV7-8 and TRBJ1-5, with 7 nucleotides matching TRBD1. Germline V gene sequence: CDR1 SGHVS, CDR2 FQNEAQ. This CDR3 is built from 15 residues. V was clipped by 5 bases and J by 5 bases; unmatched bases: 9. CDR3 coding DNA: TGTGCCAGCAGCCTTACCCGGGACAGTTATCAGCCCCAGCATTTT. The encoded protein is CASSLTRDSYQPQHF.

This chain connects TRBV30 to TRBJ1-2, with 9 positions matching TRBD1. The V gene's germline CDR1 is GTSNPN and CDR2 SVGIG (reference sequence). The CDR3 runs 15 residues. V lost 3 bases and J lost 7; bases outside the gene matches: 12. CDR3 loop: CAWRQPGQGNRGYTF. The CDR3 nucleotides are TGTGCCTGGAGACAACCAGGACAGGGGAATCGTGGCTACACCTTC.

This CDR3 is CASSGTYTSGRAPGELFF. The CDR3 DNA is TGTGCCAGCAGTGGGACTTATACTAGCGGGAGGGCCCCCGGGGAGCTGTTTTTT. The rearrangement joins TRBV28 to TRBJ2-2; 13 bases are shared with TRBD2. Germline assignment: CDR1 MDHEN and CDR2 SYDVKM. This CDR3 comprises 18 residues. The junction had 12 bases not matched to a gene; V was cut back by 5 bases and J by 6 bases.

This chain links TRBV5-1 with TRBJ1-1, with a weak D call TRBD1 (5 bases). The germline CDR1 and CDR2 sequences are SGHRS and YFSETQ. CDR3 length: 13 residues. Trimming removed 5 bases from V and 4 bases from J, with 12 bases in between. The CDR3 region is CASRERGGTEAFF. DNA of the CDR3: TGCGCCAGCAGGGAACGGGGCGGCACTGAAGCTTTCTTT.

J is TRBJ2-1 and V is TRBV18; D is undetermined. Germline CDR1 reads KGHSH; CDR2 reads LQKENI. This CDR3 comprises 15 residues. V shed 0 bases and J shed 12 bases, with 18 bases lying between them. The CDR3 DNA sequence: TGTGCCAGCTCACCACCGATCCAGGCCAGGCTGGGGCAGTTCTTC. Translated, it gives CASSPPIQARLGQFF.

This clone is a singleton in its sample. The J gene is TRBJ1-2, the V gene TRBV11-2, with D unresolved. This CDR3 is built from 16 residues. The ends were cut back, 0 bases at V and 5 bases at J, with 16 bases in the middle. The germline gives CDR1 SGHAT, CDR2 FQNNGV. Here the CDR3 reads CASSLDNYGGVYGYTF. CDR3 nucleotides: TGTGCCAGCAGCTTAGACAACTACGGTGGGGTGTATGGCTACACCTTC.

Written as DNA, the CDR3 is TGTGCCAGCAGCCGGACAGGGAGTAATTCACCCCTCCACTTT. Translated: CASSRTGSNSPLHF. This sequence joins TRBV7-9 and TRBJ1-6, with 8 bases identical to TRBD1. The CDR3 is made up of 14 amino acids. Germline V CDR1 and CDR2: SEHNR, FQNEAQ (reference sequence). The junction had 3 bases not matched to a gene; V was cut back by 5 bases and J by 6 bases.

This chain uses TRBV7-8 with TRBJ2-3; D is perhaps TRBD2 (5 bases). Germline CDR1 reads SGHVS; CDR2 reads FQNEAQ. This CDR3 contains 11 residues. V shed 5 bases and J shed 12 bases, with 12 bases lying between them. Written as DNA, the CDR3 is TGTGCCAGCAGCCCGGACTGGCCCCAGTATTTT. As protein: CASSPDWPQYF.

V usage is TRBV27 and J usage is TRBJ2-3; D is uncertain. Per the germline V gene, CDR1 is MNHEY and CDR2 is SMNVEV (reference sequence). The CDR3 sequence is 14 residues long. Trimming took off 5 bases at V and 5 bases at J, with 14 bases between the two ends. CDR3 DNA sequence: TGTGCCAGCAGTACTCGTTGGGGTGTAGATACGCAGTATTTT. Encoded protein: CASSTRWGVDTQYF.

The J gene is TRBJ1-1, the V gene TRBV9; no firm D call. The V gene's germline CDR1 is SGDLS and CDR2 YYNGEE. V shed 3 bases and J shed 0 bases, with 12 bases lying between them. The CDR3 is 15 residues long. CDR3 in DNA: TGTGCCAGCAGCGCCAGGCCTGAAATGAACACTGAAGCTTTCTTT. It is translated as CASSARPEMNTEAFF. The whole variable domain, filled in from reference TRBV9 and TRBJ1-1, reads DSGVTQTPKHLITATGQRVTLRCSPRSGDLSVYWYQQSLDQGLQFLIQYYNGEERAKGNILERFSAQQFPDLHSELNLSSLELGDSALYFCASSARPEMNTEAFFGQGTRLTVV.